The 21 T cell receptor beta chains reported below all come from one sample, sequenced in a study of memory CD4+ T cells and cytomegalovirus serostatus. Sequencing used immunoSEQ multiplex PCR; TCRdb keeps in-frame clones, though not all of them. The sample includes about 92,000 clones, 80% seen only once; the top ten take 3.6%. Single viable CD3+CD4+CD8-CD45RO+ cells were sorted as the memory CD4+ T cells. Sequencing input: memory CD4+ T cells from blood. These receptor sequences come from an adult in good health and CMV-seropositive.

This chain uses TRBV15 with TRBJ2-7, with D perhaps being TRBD1 or TRBD2 (5 bases each). Germline CDR1 and CDR2: LNHNV and YYDKDF (reference sequence). Trimming removed 5 bases from V and 2 bases from J, with 13 bases in between. This CDR3 is built from 14 residues. The CDR3: CATSVGTDAYEQYF. As DNA, the CDR3 is TGTGCCACCAGCGTAGGGACCGACGCCTACGAGCAGTACTTC.

This sequence joins TRBV5-4 and TRBJ1-2; no clear D gene. The CDR3 runs to 14 residues. Germline CDR1 and CDR2: SGHNT and YYREEE (reference sequence). Trimming removed 5 bases at V and 7 bases at J, with 18 bases between. CDR3 protein: CASRTREGLGGYTF. The CDR3 region has the DNA TGTGCCAGCAGGACTCGGGAAGGGTTGGGTGGCTACACCTTC.

This chain joins TRBV28 and TRBJ1-5; the D is unclear. The CDR3 totals 14 residues. V was shortened by 2 bases and J by 5 bases, with 10 bases between the two germline ends. Looked up from germline, CDR1 is MDHEN and CDR2 is SYDVKM. The CDR3 coding sequence is TGTGCCAGCAGTTTAGGGCAGAACTATCAGCCCCAGCATTTT. Residues: CASSLGQNYQPQHF.

The V call is TRBV7-3, the J call TRBJ2-1; possible D gene TRBD2, 5 bases. Germline loops: CDR1 SGHTA, CDR2 FQGTGA. There are 12 residues in the CDR3. V lost 2 bases, J lost 7 bases, and 6 bases lay in between. CDR3 loop: CASSLRGNEQFF. The CDR3 DNA reads TGTGCCAGCAGCTTACGAGGGAATGAGCAGTTCTTC.

This sequence joins TRBV6-1 and TRBJ2-1, with D perhaps TRBD2 (5 bases). The CDR3 has 14 residues. Germline CDR1 MNHNS, CDR2 SASEGT. Deletions cut 7 bases from V and 4 bases from J, with 14 bases between. As DNA, the CDR3 is TGTGCCAGCATCAGTGGCGGGCTTTACAATGAGCAGTTCTTC. Translation: CASISGGLYNEQFF.

The genes are TRBV19 and TRBJ1-3; 12 nucleotides align to TRBD1. V was pared by 3 bases and J by 0 bases, with 6 bases of the junction left unmatched. CDR3 size: 18 residues. Germline values: CDR1 LNHDA, CDR2 SQIVND (reference sequence). CDR3 nucleotides: TGTGCCAGTAGTATGCGGGACAGGGGGCCCATCTCTGGAAACACCATATATTTT. It translates to CASSMRDRGPISGNTIYF.

The chain joins TRBV7-9 to TRBJ2-1; 14 bases agree with TRBD2. Germline V lookup: CDR1 SEHNR, CDR2 FQNEAQ (reference sequence). CDR3 size: 16 residues. After removal of 5 bases from V and 8 bases from J, the junction contained 8 bases not matched to a gene. For the CDR3, the DNA is TGTGCCAGCAGCCCGGGACTAGCGGGAGAAGTCGATGAGCAGTTCTTC. This encodes CASSPGLAGEVDEQFF.

The sample holds one count of this clone. The chain uses TRBV7-9 and TRBJ1-1, with D perhaps TRBD1 (6 bases). CDR3 length: 14 residues. The V end was cut by 8 bases, the J end by 2 bases, with 15 bases between. CDR1 SEHNR and CDR2 FQNEAQ come from the germline V gene (reference sequence). The CDR3 is CASSKGGGNTEAFF. The CDR3 DNA reads as TGTGCCAGCTCAAAGGGGGGCGGAAACACTGAAGCTTTCTTT.

The chain has TRBV7-3 and TRBJ2-7, with a weak D call TRBD2 (6 bases). The CDR3 contains 14 residues. V gave up 1 base and J gave up 3 bases, with 10 bases separating them. CDR1 is SGHTA and CDR2 is FQGTGA in the germline V gene. The CDR3 DNA sequence: TGTGCCAGCAGCTTAAGTAGCGGACACTACGAGCAGTACTTC. Its protein is CASSLSSGHYEQYF. Using reference TRBV7-3 and TRBJ2-7 for the parts outside the CDR3, the full variable domain is GAGVSQTPSNKVTEKGKYVELRCDPISGHTALYWYRQSLGQGPEFLIYFQGTGAADDSGLPNDRFFAVRPEGSVSTLKIQRTERGDSAVYLCASSLSSGHYEQYFGPGTRLTVT.

V usage is TRBV28 and J usage is TRBJ1-2; 9 bases are a match to TRBD1. Looked up from germline, CDR1 is MDHEN and CDR2 is SYDVKM. The CDR3 length is 14 residues. V shed 5 bases, J shed 4 bases, and the junction held 5 bases outside the gene matches. CDR3 protein: CASSKPGQGYGYTF. In nucleotides, the CDR3 is TGTGCCAGCAGTAAACCGGGACAGGGCTATGGCTACACCTTC.

The chain combines TRBV6-1 with TRBJ2-2; D call uncertain. This CDR3 comprises 15 residues. Between the trimmed V and J ends, which lost 3 bases and 6 bases, there was a span of 14 bases. Germline V CDR1 and CDR2: MNHNS, SASEGT. The CDR3 loop is CASSEVVKLAGELFF. The CDR3 coding sequence is TGTGCCAGCAGTGAGGTGGTGAAACTGGCCGGGGAGCTGTTTTTT.

The rearrangement uses TRBV5-1 and TRBJ2-7; D is uncertain. V gave up 1 base and J gave up 0 bases, with 8 bases separating them. Germline CDR1 reads SGHRS; CDR2 reads YFSETQ. CDR3 length equals 14 residues. The CDR3 DNA sequence: TGCGCCAGCAGCTTGACTGAGTTCTCCTACGAGCAGTACTTC. This sequence encodes CASSLTEFSYEQYF.

The chain carries TRBV5-1 and TRBJ2-3; TRBD1 might be the D (6 bases). Trimming took off 3 bases at V and 6 bases at J, with 11 bases between the two ends. Germline CDR1 reads SGHRS; CDR2 reads YFSETQ. This CDR3 spans 13 amino acids. The CDR3 sequence: CASSSGTKDTQYF. The CDR3 nucleotides read TGCGCCAGCAGCTCCGGGACAAAGGATACGCAGTATTTT.

This chain joins TRBV6-5 and TRBJ2-7; D ambiguous. Germline V CDR1 and CDR2: MNHEY, SVGAGI. The CDR3 has 11 residues. V was pared by 2 bases and J by 6 bases, with 5 bases between. Written as DNA, the CDR3 is TGTGCCAGCAGTTACCTGAGCGAGCAGTACTTC. It encodes CASSYLSEQYF.

In this sample, this clone turned up a few times. The chain uses TRBV5-1 and TRBJ2-5, with 7 positions matching TRBD2. Trimming at V came to 3 bases and at J to 2 bases, leaving 4 bases not matched to a gene. Germline CDR1 is SGHRS and CDR2 is YFSETQ. The CDR3 runs 14 residues. CDR3 amino acids: CASSYPGGQETQYF. CDR3 nucleotides: TGCGCCAGCAGCTACCCGGGGGGACAAGAGACCCAGTACTTC. Full variable domain (remainder filled in from reference TRBV5-1 and TRBJ2-5): KAGVTQTPRYLIKTRGQQVTLSCSPISGHRSVSWYQQTPGQGLQFLFEYFSETQRNKGNFPGRFSGRQFSNSRSEMNVSTLELGDSALYLCASSYPGGQETQYFGPGTRLLVL.

This chain links TRBV28 with TRBJ1-2; D is possibly TRBD1 (6 bases). This CDR3 contains 12 residues. The V end lost 4 bases, the J end lost 8 bases, and 11 bases lay between the germline ends. CDR1 is MDHEN and CDR2 is SYDVKM in the germline V gene. The CDR3 protein is CASSSGARGYTF. The CDR3 DNA follows: TGTGCCAGCAGTTCAGGGGCACGCGGCTACACCTTC.

A remark on this clone: Other DNA sequences of this sample code for an identical CDR3. The chain uses TRBV14 and TRBJ2-1; 9 nucleotides line up with TRBD2. The V segment lost 2 bases and the J segment 6 bases; nucleotides outside the gene matches: 2. The CDR3 consists of 14 residues. Germline V CDR1 and CDR2: SGHDN, FVKESK. CDR3 sequence: CASSQSLAGNEQFF. The DNA for the CDR3 is TGTGCCAGCAGCCAATCACTAGCGGGCAATGAGCAGTTCTTC. The whole variable domain, remainder taken from reference TRBV14 and TRBJ2-1, is EAGVTQFPSHSVIEKGQTVTLRCDPISGHDNLYWYRRVMGKEIKFLLHFVKESKQDESGMPNNRFLAERTGGTYSTLKVQPAELEDSGVYFCASSQSLAGNEQFFGPGTRLTVL.

Only one count was recorded for this clone. The chain carries TRBV5-1 and TRBJ1-6; the D gene is possibly TRBD1 (6 bases). This CDR3 has 15 amino acids. The V gene's germline CDR1 is SGHRS and CDR2 YFSETQ. Trimming removed 0 bases at V and 9 bases at J, with 13 bases between. CDR3 DNA: TGCGCCAGCAGCTTGGCCTCCAGGGGAGGTTCACCCCTCCACTTT. Amino acid sequence: CASSLASRGGSPLHF. The complete variable domain, with remaining parts taken from reference TRBV5-1 and TRBJ1-6, reads KAGVTQTPRYLIKTRGQQVTLSCSPISGHRSVSWYQQTPGQGLQFLFEYFSETQRNKGNFPGRFSGRQFSNSRSEMNVSTLELGDSALYLCASSLASRGGSPLHFGNGTRLTVT.

The genes are TRBV29-1 and TRBJ2-3; 14 nucleotides line up with TRBD2. The J segment lost 5 bases and the V segment lost 4 bases, leaving 5 bases of the junction unmatched. Germline V lookup: CDR1 SQVTM, CDR2 ANQGSEA. The CDR3 totals 15 residues. Here the CDR3 DNA reads TGCAGCGTTGGGGGGACTAGCGGGAGCGGAGATACGCAGTATTTT. Its translation: CSVGGTSGSGDTQYF.

This chain links TRBV28 with TRBJ1-4; 9 bases align to TRBD1. The germline CDR1 and CDR2 sequences are MDHEN and SYDVKM. The CDR3 consists of 14 residues. Unmatched junction bases numbered 7, after V lost 6 bases and J lost 8 bases. The chain's CDR3 is CASRTQGAWEKLFF. CDR3 coding DNA: TGTGCCAGCAGGACACAGGGGGCCTGGGAAAAACTGTTTTTT.

The chain recombines TRBV10-3 with TRBJ2-7; TRBD2 matches 8 bases. This CDR3 contains 15 residues. Germline V CDR1 and CDR2: ENHRY, SYGVKD. The junction had 12 bases not matched to a gene; V was cut back by 6 bases and J by 5 bases. This CDR3 is CAISAGGGRVNEQYF. CDR3 bases: TGTGCCATCAGCGCGGGGGGAGGCAGGGTGAACGAGCAGTACTTC.